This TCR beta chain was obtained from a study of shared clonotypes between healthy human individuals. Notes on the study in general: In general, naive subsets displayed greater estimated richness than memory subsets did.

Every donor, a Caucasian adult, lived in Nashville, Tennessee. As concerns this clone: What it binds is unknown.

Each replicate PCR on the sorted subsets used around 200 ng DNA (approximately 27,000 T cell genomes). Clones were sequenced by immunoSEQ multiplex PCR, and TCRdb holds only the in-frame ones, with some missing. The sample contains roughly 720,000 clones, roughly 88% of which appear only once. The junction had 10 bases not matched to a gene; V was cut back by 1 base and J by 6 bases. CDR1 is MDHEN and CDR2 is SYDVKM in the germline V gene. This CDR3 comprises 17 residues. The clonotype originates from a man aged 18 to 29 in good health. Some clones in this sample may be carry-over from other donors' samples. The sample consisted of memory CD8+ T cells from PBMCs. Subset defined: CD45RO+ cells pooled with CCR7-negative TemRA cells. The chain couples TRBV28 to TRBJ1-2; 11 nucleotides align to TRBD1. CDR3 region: CASSLLLRGTGGNGYTF. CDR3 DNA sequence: TGTGCCAGCAGTTTATTGCTTCGTGGGACAGGGGGGAATGGCTACACCTTC.